The 4 T cell receptor beta chains in this list originate from one sample, sequenced in a study of cytomegalovirus exposure and HLA in healthy donors. Primers included in the PCR were 60 Vbeta and 13 Jbeta primers. Clones were sequenced by immunoSEQ multiplex PCR, and TCRdb holds only the in-frame ones, with some missing. The sample lists 150,000 to 200,000 clones, 60% to 80% occurring once. Sequencing was carried out using PBMCs. The receptors were gathered from a woman aged 40 to 50 in good health and CMV-seronegative.

Comment on this clone: An end of the junction does not agree with germline; a read error may underlie this. The J gene is TRBJ1-5, the V gene TRBV7-9; the D gene is possibly TRBD1 (6 bases). CDR1 is SEHNR and CDR2 is FQNEAQ in the germline V gene (reference sequence). The CDR3 totals 15 residues. The CDR3 DNA is TGTTCCAGCAGCTTGGACACAGGGTCTTATCAGCCCCAGCATTTT. Protein sequence: CSSSLDTGSYQPQHF. Supplemented by reference TRBV7-9 and TRBJ1-5, the full variable domain reads DTGVSQNPRHKITKRGQNVTFRCDPISEHNRLYWYRQTLGQGPEFLTYFQNEAQLEKSRLLSDRFSAERPKGSFSTLEIQRTEQGDSAMYLCSSSLDTGSYQPQHFGDGTRLSIL.

V is TRBV7-9 and J is TRBJ1-1; 7 bases match TRBD1. V shed 2 bases, J shed 4 bases, and the junction held 1 base outside the gene matches. The length of the CDR3 is 13 residues. Germline V gene sequence: CDR1 SEHNR, CDR2 FQNEAQ (reference sequence). The CDR3 DNA follows: TGTGCCAGCAGCTTACAGGGGGGCACTGAAGCTTTCTTT. This translates into CASSLQGGTEAFF.

The V call is TRBV6-1, the J call TRBJ1-2, with 7 bases that match TRBD1. J was trimmed by 8 bases and V by 6 bases; bases with no gene match: 9. Germline values: CDR1 MNHNS, CDR2 SASEGT. This CDR3 region has 13 residues. The CDR3 nucleotides are TGTGCCAGCAGCCCCCAGGGGGTGGAAGGCTACACCTTC. Translation: CASSPQGVEGYTF.

The chain links TRBV2 to TRBJ2-3, with 11 bases lining up with TRBD2. CDR3 length: 16 amino acids. Germline V CDR1 and CDR2: SNHLY, FYNNEI. The V gene end was trimmed by 2 bases and the J gene end by 1 base; junction bases not matched to a gene: 2. CDR3 region: CASSELTSGGTDTQYF. In nucleotides, the CDR3 is TGTGCCAGCAGTGAATTGACTAGCGGGGGCACAGATACGCAGTATTTT.